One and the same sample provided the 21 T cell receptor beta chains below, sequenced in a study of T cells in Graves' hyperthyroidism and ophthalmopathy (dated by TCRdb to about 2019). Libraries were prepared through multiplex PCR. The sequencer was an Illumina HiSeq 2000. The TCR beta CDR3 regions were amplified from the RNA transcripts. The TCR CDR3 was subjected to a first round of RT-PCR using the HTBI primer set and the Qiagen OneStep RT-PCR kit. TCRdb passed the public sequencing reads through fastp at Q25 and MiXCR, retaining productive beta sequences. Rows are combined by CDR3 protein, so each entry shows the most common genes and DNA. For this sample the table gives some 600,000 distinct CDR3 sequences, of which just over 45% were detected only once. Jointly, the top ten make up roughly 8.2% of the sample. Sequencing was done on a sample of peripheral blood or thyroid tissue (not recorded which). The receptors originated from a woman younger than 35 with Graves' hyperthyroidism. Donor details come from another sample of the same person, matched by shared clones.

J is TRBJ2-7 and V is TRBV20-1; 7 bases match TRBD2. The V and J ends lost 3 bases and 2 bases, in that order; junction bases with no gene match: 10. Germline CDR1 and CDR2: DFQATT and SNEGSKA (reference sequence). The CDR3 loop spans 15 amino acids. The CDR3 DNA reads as TGCAGTGCTAGGGGGTTAGCGGGCGCCCCCTACGAGCAGTACTTC. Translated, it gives CSARGLAGAPYEQYF.

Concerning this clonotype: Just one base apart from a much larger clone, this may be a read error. The CDR3 here is CASSQWDRWYGYTF. The CDR3 region has the DNA TGTGCCAGCAGCCAATGGGACAGGTGGTATGGCTACACCTTC. This rearrangement joins TRBV10-3 to TRBJ1-2, with TRBD1 matching 8 bases. The ends lost 10 bases at V and 5 bases at J; junction bases unmatched: 12. The CDR3 sequence is 14 residues long. Germline-derived CDR1 and CDR2 are ENHRY and SYGVKD.

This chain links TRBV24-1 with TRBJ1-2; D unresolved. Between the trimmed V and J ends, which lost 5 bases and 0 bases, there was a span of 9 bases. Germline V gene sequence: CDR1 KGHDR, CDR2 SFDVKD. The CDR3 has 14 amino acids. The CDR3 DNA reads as TGTGCCACCAGTGTTACCGGAGCTAACTATGGCTACACCTTC. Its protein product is CATSVTGANYGYTF.

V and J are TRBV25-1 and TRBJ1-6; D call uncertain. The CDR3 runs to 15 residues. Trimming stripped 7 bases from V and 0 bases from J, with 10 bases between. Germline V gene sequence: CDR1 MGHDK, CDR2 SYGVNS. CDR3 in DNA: TGTGCCAGCATCAAAAGCTTCTCCTATAATTCACCCCTCCACTTT. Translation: CASIKSFSYNSPLHF.

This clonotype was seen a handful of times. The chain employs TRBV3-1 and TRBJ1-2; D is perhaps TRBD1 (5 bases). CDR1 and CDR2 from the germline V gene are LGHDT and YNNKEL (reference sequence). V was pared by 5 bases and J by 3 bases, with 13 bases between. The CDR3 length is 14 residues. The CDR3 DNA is TGTGCCAGCAGCAGCAGCGGGGGATACTATGGCTACACCTTC. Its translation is CASSSSGGYYGYTF.

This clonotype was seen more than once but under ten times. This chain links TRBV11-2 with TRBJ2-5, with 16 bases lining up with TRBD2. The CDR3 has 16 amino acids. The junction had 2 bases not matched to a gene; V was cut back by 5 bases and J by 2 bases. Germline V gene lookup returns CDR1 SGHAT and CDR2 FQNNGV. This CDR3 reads CASSRGLAGGQETQYF. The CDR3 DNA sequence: TGTGCCAGCAGCCGGGGACTAGCGGGAGGGCAAGAGACCCAGTACTTC.

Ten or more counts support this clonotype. CDR3 DNA: TGTGCCAGCAGTGAAATGGCTAACTATGGCTACACCTTC. Translated: CASSEMANYGYTF. This rearrangement joins TRBV2 to TRBJ1-2, with D uncertain. V was pared by 2 bases and J by 0 bases, with 4 bases between. Germline values: CDR1 SNHLY, CDR2 FYNNEI. There are 13 residues in the CDR3.

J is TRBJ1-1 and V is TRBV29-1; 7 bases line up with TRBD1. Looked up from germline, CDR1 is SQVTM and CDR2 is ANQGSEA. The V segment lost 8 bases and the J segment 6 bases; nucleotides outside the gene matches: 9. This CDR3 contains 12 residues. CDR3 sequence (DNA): TGCAGCTTGGGACAGTCCCATGCTGAAGCTTTCTTT. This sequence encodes CSLGQSHAEAFF.

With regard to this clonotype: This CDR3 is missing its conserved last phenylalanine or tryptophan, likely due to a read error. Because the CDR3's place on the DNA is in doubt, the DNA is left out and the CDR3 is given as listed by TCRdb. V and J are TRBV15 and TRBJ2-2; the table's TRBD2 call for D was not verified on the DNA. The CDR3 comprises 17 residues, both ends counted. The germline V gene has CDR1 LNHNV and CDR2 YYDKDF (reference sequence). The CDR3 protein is CATSRDRWEGEHRGAVV.

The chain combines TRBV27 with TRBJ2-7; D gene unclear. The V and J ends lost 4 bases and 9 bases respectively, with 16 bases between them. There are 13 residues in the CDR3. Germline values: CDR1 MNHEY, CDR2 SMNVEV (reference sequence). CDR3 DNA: TGTGCCAGCAGTTACTCGTTGGCATCAGGGCAGTACTTC. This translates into CASSYSLASGQYF.

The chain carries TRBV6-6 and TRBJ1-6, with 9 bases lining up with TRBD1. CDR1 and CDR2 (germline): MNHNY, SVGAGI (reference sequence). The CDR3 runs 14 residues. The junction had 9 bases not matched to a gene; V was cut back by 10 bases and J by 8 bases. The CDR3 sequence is CATNNRGLDSPLHF. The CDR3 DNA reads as TGTGCCACCAACAACAGGGGGCTCGATTCACCCCTCCACTTT.

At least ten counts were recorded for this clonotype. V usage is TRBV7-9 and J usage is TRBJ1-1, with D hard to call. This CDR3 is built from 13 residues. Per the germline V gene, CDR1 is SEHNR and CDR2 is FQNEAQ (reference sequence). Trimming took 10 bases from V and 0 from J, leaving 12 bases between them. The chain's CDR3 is CATIRTVNTEAFF. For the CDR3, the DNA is TGTGCCACCATACGGACGGTGAACACTGAAGCTTTCTTT.

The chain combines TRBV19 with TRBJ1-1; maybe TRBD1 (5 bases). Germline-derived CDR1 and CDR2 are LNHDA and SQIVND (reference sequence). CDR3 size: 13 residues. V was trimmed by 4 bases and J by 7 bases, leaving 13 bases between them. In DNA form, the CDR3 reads TGTGCCAGTAGTACCCCGGGACTGCTTGAAGCTTTCTTT. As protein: CASSTPGLLEAFF.

CDR3 protein: CSARVGRRETQYF. The CDR3 DNA reads TGCAGTGCTAGAGTAGGAAGAAGAGAGACCCAGTACTTC. This rearrangement joins TRBV20-1 to TRBJ2-5, with D uncertain. The V gene's germline CDR1 is DFQATT and CDR2 SNEGSKA (reference sequence). This CDR3 contains 13 residues. V gave up 1 base and J gave up 4 bases, with 10 bases separating them.

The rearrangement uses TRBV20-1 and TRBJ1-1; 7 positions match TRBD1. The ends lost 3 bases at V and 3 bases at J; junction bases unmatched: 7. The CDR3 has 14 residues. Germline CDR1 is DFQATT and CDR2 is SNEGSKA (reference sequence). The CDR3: CSARGGGIDTEAFF. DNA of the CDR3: TGCAGTGCTAGGGGAGGGGGCATTGACACTGAAGCTTTCTTT.

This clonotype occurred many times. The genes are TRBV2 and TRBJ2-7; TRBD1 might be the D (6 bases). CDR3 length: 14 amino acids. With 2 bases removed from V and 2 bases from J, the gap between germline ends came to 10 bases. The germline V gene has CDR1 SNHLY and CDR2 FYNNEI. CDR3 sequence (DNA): TGTGCCAGCAGTGAAAGAGGACAGACCTACGAGCAGTACTTC. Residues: CASSERGQTYEQYF.

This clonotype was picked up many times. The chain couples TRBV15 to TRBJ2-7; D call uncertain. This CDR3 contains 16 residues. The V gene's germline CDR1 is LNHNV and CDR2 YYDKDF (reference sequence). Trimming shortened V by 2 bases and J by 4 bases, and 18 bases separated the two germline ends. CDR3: CATSRMGTRQIYEQYF. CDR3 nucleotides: TGTGCCACCAGCAGAATGGGAACTCGGCAAATATACGAGCAGTACTTC.

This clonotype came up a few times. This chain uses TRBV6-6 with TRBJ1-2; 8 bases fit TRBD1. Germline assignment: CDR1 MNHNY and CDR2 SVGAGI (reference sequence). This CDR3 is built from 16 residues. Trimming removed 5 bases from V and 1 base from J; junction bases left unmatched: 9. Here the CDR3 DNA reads TGTGCCAGCAGTGAGGAGCACAGGGGGAGTAACTATGGCTACACCTTC. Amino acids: CASSEEHRGSNYGYTF.

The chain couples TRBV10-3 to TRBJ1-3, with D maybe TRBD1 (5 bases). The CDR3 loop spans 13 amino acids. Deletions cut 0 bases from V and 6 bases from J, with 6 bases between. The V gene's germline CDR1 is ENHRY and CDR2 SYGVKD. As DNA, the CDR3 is TGTGCCATCAGTGAGTCGACAGAAAACACCATATATTTT. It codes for CAISESTENTIYF.

The CDR3 bases are TGTGCCAGCAGTCCCCTTAGCGGGGAGTCCTACGAGCAGTACTTC. Protein: CASSPLSGESYEQYF. The J gene is TRBJ2-7, the V gene TRBV6-1, with 8 nucleotides matching TRBD2. The CDR3 contains 15 residues. V trimming: 5 bases; J trimming: 1 base; junction bases outside the gene matches: 7. Germline V gene lookup returns CDR1 MNHNS and CDR2 SASEGT.

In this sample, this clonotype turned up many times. Here the CDR3 DNA reads TGTGCCACCAGTGCCAACAGGAACGGGAACACTGAAGCTTTCTTT. It specifies CATSANRNGNTEAFF. V and J are TRBV24-1 and TRBJ1-1; D is possibly TRBD1 (5 bases). The CDR3 spans 15 residues. V was shortened by 5 bases and J by 1 base, with 13 bases between the two germline ends. Germline V gene lookup returns CDR1 KGHDR and CDR2 SFDVKD.